This entry features one T cell receptor (beta chain) sequence. Its specificity is unknown. PCR amplification relied on 60 Vbeta primers (plus 13 Jbeta primers). Produced via immunoSEQ multiplex PCR; TCRdb's table is partial and in-frame only. This table has some 120,000 clones, approximately 81% appearing once. This sample was included in a study of cytomegalovirus exposure and HLA in healthy donors. Broader study findings: No immune exposure information besides CMV serostatus was available. It was assumed in the presence/absence analyses that sequencing depth was roughly uniform across donors.

Every donor was a healthy person donating bone marrow. Donors sampled were nominally healthy, though unrecorded immune exposures were likely. The CDR3 loop spans 16 amino acids. V shed 4 bases and J 8 bases; nucleotides not matched to a gene: 10. CDR1 is SGHVS, CDR2 FNYEAQ, per germline. This sequence joins TRBV7-6 and TRBJ1-4, with 10 nucleotides matching TRBD1. The sequenced sample was PBMCs. The clonotype originates from a woman in her twenties or thirties in good health and CMV-seronegative. CDR3 in amino acids: CASSSLPGTGEEKLFF. The CDR3 region has the DNA TGTGCCAGCAGCTCACTGCCTGGGACAGGGGAGGAAAAACTGTTTTTT.